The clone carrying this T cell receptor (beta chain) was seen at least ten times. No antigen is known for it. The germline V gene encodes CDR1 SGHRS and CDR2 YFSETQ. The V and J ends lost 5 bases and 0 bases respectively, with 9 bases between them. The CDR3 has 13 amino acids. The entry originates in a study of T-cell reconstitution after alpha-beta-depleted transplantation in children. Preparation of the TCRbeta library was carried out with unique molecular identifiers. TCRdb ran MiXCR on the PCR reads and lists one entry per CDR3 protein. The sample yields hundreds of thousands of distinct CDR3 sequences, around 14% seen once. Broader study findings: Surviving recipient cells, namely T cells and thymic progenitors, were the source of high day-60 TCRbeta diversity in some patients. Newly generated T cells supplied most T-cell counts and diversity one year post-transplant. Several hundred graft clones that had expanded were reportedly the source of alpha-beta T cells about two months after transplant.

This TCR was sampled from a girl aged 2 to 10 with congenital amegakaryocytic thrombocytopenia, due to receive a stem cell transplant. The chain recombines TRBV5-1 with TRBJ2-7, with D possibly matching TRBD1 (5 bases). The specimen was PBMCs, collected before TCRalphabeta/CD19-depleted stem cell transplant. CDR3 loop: CASRQASSYEQYF. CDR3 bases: TGCGCCAGCAGACAGGCTTCCTCCTACGAGCAGTACTTC. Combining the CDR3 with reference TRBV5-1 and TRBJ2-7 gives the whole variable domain KAGVTQTPRYLIKTRGQQVTLSCSPISGHRSVSWYQQTPGQGLQFLFEYFSETQRNKGNFPGRFSGRQFSNSRSEMNVSTLELGDSALYLCASRQASSYEQYFGPGTRLTVT.